This T cell receptor beta chain comes out of a study of blood T cells in healthy people across ages (dated by TCRdb to 2014 to 2015). Background for the entire study: Template switching captured roughly one uniquely barcoded TCR beta cDNA molecule per two T cells in model experiments. Age-related changes in TCR beta repertoire diversity were measured in the study by deep sequencing normalized with unique cDNA molecular identifiers. The donors were split into four age groups: young (average around 17 years), middle-aged (39), aged (about 56) and long-lived (roughly 77). For two donors (one aged 18 to 29 and one aged 80 or older), the study analyzed two additional independent replicas of 1 million unique cDNA reads from the same blood draw. To avoid experimental bias, donors of different ages were distributed randomly across sequencing lanes.

The library was generated by 5' RACE. Sequencing was performed on an Illumina HiSeq 2500. A second roughly 7 to 11 cycle PCR used a sample-barcoded 5' primer and a J-beta primer mix. Each TCR beta cDNA molecule received a unique molecular identifier from a template-switch 5' adaptor carrying 12 random nucleotides. Each sample yielded at least 2.5 million CDR3-containing paired-end reads. First-strand cDNA was synthesized from all RNA with the Mint cDNA synthesis kit, primed by a TRBC-specific oligonucleotide. Following uracil-DNA glycosylase treatment, a first 18-cycle PCR with universal primers M1SS and BC2_uni_R was performed on all cDNA. Turning to the authors' computational methods: For normalization, 1 million high-quality reads, each with a distinct molecular identifier, were randomly selected from each sample. Reads with shared molecular identifiers were discarded instead of being binned into consensus sequences. MiTCR, run with a Q25 quality threshold and the strictest error-elimination algorithm, handled CDR3 identification, clonotype clustering and error correction. A nonparametric unseen species model with Euler transformation was used to estimate lower-bound total TCR beta diversity. TCRdb reprocessed the public reads (quality trimming at Q25 with fastp, clone calling with MiXCR) and kept in-frame beta chains. All rows with the same CDR3 protein become a single entry with the most common DNA and genes. The V and J calls come from TCRdb's annotation, not from the publication. This sample gives 540,000 or so distinct CDR3 sequences in total; around half of them show up just once. The top ten hold approximately 23% of the sample.

A word on this clonotype: It has no known antigen specificity. No quality values exist for individual bases; no much larger clone is one base distant.

What the authors observed across the whole study: Compared with the aged group, more naive CD4+ T cells, fewer expanded clones and increased TCR diversity were shown by the long-lived group, suggesting age selection. There was a strong correlation between observed TCR beta diversity and the percentage of naive T cells measured by flow cytometry. Observed TCR beta diversity per million T cells fell roughly linearly with age, and a significant reduction was already apparent by age around 39. Estimates of total diversity based on one million sequenced T cells were regarded as lower bounds and as underestimates. Bulk unsorted PBMC profiling prevented conclusive comparison of naive and antigen-experienced compartments. Donor CMV infection status was unknown, potentially confounding age-related changes in expanded clonotypes.

Donors were 40 or so systemically healthy Caucasian individuals from Russia aged roughly 6 to 90 years. Each donor gave 9.5 to 10 milliliters of peripheral blood, drawn into EDTA-treated Vacutainer tubes. Ficoll-Paque density-gradient centrifugation was used to isolate PBMCs, with at least 6 million per sample. Trizol reagent was used to extract total RNA from PBMCs, with at least 5 micrograms per sample. The percentages of naive CD45RAhigh/CD27high T cells were determined by flow cytometry on a PBMC aliquot from every donor. The CDR3 runs 12 residues from the cysteine to the phenylalanine. Only the CDR3 portion is preserved as DNA: 36 bases, with reading frame beginning at the first base. The V end loses 5 bases and the J end loses 2 bases, and a stretch of 9 bases separates them. From a lookup of the germline V gene (reference sequence), CDR1 and CDR2 are DFQATT and SNEGSKA.

What was sequenced was blood. Recombination linked TRBV20-1 to TRBJ1-2, with TRBD1 as a weak D call on 6 bases. The sequence was collected from a man older than 75 in good health. The CDR3 region: CSAPQGNYGYTF. The nucleotide sequence reads as follows: TGCAGTGCTCCACAGGGAAACTATGGCTACACCTTC.